The 28 T cell receptor beta chains below come from one sample, sequenced in a study of T cells in Graves' hyperthyroidism and ophthalmopathy. Using RNA transcripts as the source, TCR beta CDR3 regions were amplified. The study used the HTBI primer set for a first-round RT-PCR of the TCR CDR3. TCRdb reprocessed the multiplex PCR reads with MiXCR, giving one entry per CDR3 protein. The sample has under 300,000 distinct CDR3 sequences, more than 12% seen once. The sample consisted of blood. These receptors all stem from a woman aged 40-49 years with Graves' hyperthyroidism that later progressed to Graves' ophthalmopathy.

This clonotype was seen repeatedly, ten times or more. The J gene is TRBJ2-7, the V gene TRBV5-1; D might be TRBD1 or TRBD2, each matching 5 bases. Germline lookup yields CDR1 SGHRS and CDR2 YFSETQ. Trimming shortened V by 2 bases and J by 5 bases, and 14 bases separated the two germline ends. The CDR3 loop spans 14 amino acids. The CDR3 protein is CASSLEGPPDEQYF. The DNA for the CDR3 is TGCGCCAGCAGCTTAGAGGGACCGCCGGACGAGCAGTACTTC.

This clonotype was picked up a small number of times. This CDR3 is CASSQLRAGSVEQYF. The CDR3 DNA reads TGTGCCAGTAGTCAACTGAGAGCGGGATCTGTTGAGCAGTACTTC. V is TRBV19 and J is TRBJ2-7, with 7 bases fitting TRBD2. CDR1 LNHDA and CDR2 SQIVND come from the germline V gene (reference sequence). The CDR3 loop spans 15 amino acids. V shed 5 bases and J 7 bases; nucleotides not matched to a gene: 14.

This clonotype was recorded at least ten times. This chain uses TRBV19 with TRBJ2-2, with TRBD1 as a possible D gene (6 bases). The CDR3 loop spans 17 amino acids. The V gene's germline CDR1 is LNHDA and CDR2 SQIVND (reference sequence). Trimming took off 6 bases at V and 5 bases at J, with 22 bases between the two ends. CDR3 bases: TGTGCCAGTAGCAACCATCGACAGGTTACATGGACCGGGGAGCTGTTTTTT. Its protein is CASSNHRQVTWTGELFF.

This clonotype occurred a few times. CDR3 DNA: TGCGCCAGCAGCTTTGATGGGGCCGATCAGCCCCAGCATTTT. Residues: CASSFDGADQPQHF. This chain connects TRBV5-1 to TRBJ1-5; TRBD1 is a possible D gene (5 bases). The V and J ends lost 2 bases and 5 bases respectively, with 11 bases between them. CDR1 SGHRS and CDR2 YFSETQ come from the germline V gene. The CDR3 is 14 residues long.

This clonotype was observed many times. The J gene is TRBJ1-3, the V gene TRBV7-6, with unresolved D. The CDR3 extends over 12 amino acids. V lost 1 base, J lost 4 bases, and 2 bases lay in between. Germline assignment: CDR1 SGHVS and CDR2 FNYEAQ. This chain's CDR3 is CASSLEGNTIYF. CDR3 coding DNA: TGTGCCAGCAGCTTAGAAGGAAACACCATATATTTT. The variable domain in full, with the rest retrieved from reference TRBV7-6 and TRBJ1-3, is GAGVSQSPRYKVTKRGQDVALRCDPISGHVSLYWYRQALGQGPEFLTYFNYEAQQDKSGLPNDRFSAERPEGSISTLTIQRTEQRDSAMYRCASSLEGNTIYFGEGSWLTVV.

The chain couples TRBV19 to TRBJ2-2; D is ambiguous. CDR1 is LNHDA and CDR2 is SQIVND in the germline V gene (reference sequence). CDR3 size: 14 residues. The V and J ends lost 1 base and 1 base respectively, with 4 bases between them. The CDR3 DNA follows: TGTGCCAGTAGTATAGGCAGGAACACCGGGGAGCTGTTTTTT. Translated, it gives CASSIGRNTGELFF.

This chain joins TRBV5-8 and TRBJ1-5; a possible D gene is TRBD1 (6 bases). Germline V gives CDR1 SGHTS, CDR2 YDEGEE. Trimming shortened V by 1 base and J by 2 bases, and 10 bases separated the two germline ends. CDR3 length: 15 amino acids. The CDR3 nucleotides are TGTGCCAGCAGCTTGCCAGGGGAGGGCAATCAGCCCCAGCATTTT. It encodes CASSLPGEGNQPQHF. Filled out from reference TRBV5-8 and TRBJ1-5, the complete variable domain reads EAGVTQSPTHLIKTRGQQATLRCSPISGHTSVYWYQQALGLGLQFLLWYDEGEERNRGNFPPRFSGRQFPNYSSELNVNALELEDSALYLCASSLPGEGNQPQHFGDGTRLSIL.

This clonotype was observed at least ten times. CDR3 DNA sequence: TGTGCCAGCAGTTTGAAACAGGGGATGAACACTGAAGCTTTCTTT. Protein product: CASSLKQGMNTEAFF. The chain carries TRBV28 and TRBJ1-1; 7 nucleotides match TRBD1. CDR3 size: 15 residues. The V segment lost 3 bases and the J segment 0 bases; nucleotides outside the gene matches: 4. The V gene's germline CDR1 is MDHEN and CDR2 SYDVKM.

This clonotype was recorded at least ten times. This chain connects TRBV6-6 to TRBJ2-7; no definite D call. Trimming cost V 0 bases and J 6 bases, with 9 bases left between them. This CDR3 is built from 13 residues. The germline CDR1 and CDR2 sequences are MNHNY and SVGAGI (reference sequence). CDR3: CASSYSILFEQYF. CDR3 nucleotide sequence: TGTGCCAGCAGTTACTCGATTTTATTCGAGCAGTACTTC.

This clonotype showed up just a few times. The chain carries TRBV19 and TRBJ2-7; D is uncertain. This CDR3 comprises 13 residues. Trimming removed 5 bases from V and 2 bases from J, with 10 bases in between. Germline V CDR1 and CDR2: LNHDA, SQIVND (reference sequence). The CDR3 coding sequence is TGTGCCAGTAGTGTCGGAGACCCCTACGAGCAGTACTTC. Translating gives CASSVGDPYEQYF.

In this sample, this clonotype turned up many times. The chain carries TRBV5-5 and TRBJ2-7; D is ambiguous. The V gene's germline CDR1 is SGHKS and CDR2 YYEKEE (reference sequence). Trimming pared 1 base from V and 0 bases from J, leaving 8 bases between. The CDR3 consists of 14 residues. CDR3 bases: TGTGCCAGCAGCTTGCCACAGAGCTCCTACGAGCAGTACTTC. It codes for CASSLPQSSYEQYF.

This clonotype was recorded many times. This chain uses TRBV6-1 with TRBJ2-5; 9 bases are a match to TRBD1. Trimming removed 2 bases from V and 1 base from J; junction bases left unmatched: 8. Germline V gene data show CDR1 as MNHNS and CDR2 as SASEGT. CDR3 length equals 17 residues. The CDR3 sequence: CASSEYSGQGGQETQYF. DNA for the CDR3: TGTGCCAGCAGTGAATACTCGGGACAGGGTGGCCAAGAGACCCAGTACTTC.

This clonotype was found many times. V is TRBV9 and J is TRBJ2-1; D is undetermined. This CDR3 has 14 amino acids. Trimming stripped 4 bases from V and 7 bases from J, with 15 bases between. Germline assignment: CDR1 SGDLS and CDR2 YYNGEE. CDR3 residues: CASSPREGRNEQFF. The CDR3 DNA follows: TGTGCCAGCAGCCCCCGTGAAGGGCGGAATGAGCAGTTCTTC. The full variable domain, its missing parts supplied by reference TRBV9 and TRBJ2-1, is DSGVTQTPKHLITATGQRVTLRCSPRSGDLSVYWYQQSLDQGLQFLIQYYNGEERAKGNILERFSAQQFPDLHSELNLSSLELGDSALYFCASSPREGRNEQFFGPGTRLTVL.

The chain carries TRBV2 and TRBJ2-2; D possibly matches TRBD1 or TRBD2 (5 bases each). The ends were cut back, 6 bases at V and 10 bases at J, with 27 bases in the middle. CDR3 length equals 17 residues. The V gene's germline CDR1 is SNHLY and CDR2 FYNNEI. The CDR3 DNA is TGTGCCAGCAGCTTACCGTCGGGACCGACGTGGGCCGAGGAGCTGTTTTTT. Translation: CASSLPSGPTWAEELFF.

The J gene is TRBJ1-4, the V gene TRBV6-2 or TRBV6-3; D unresolved. Germline lookup yields CDR1 MNHEY and CDR2 SVGEGT. The CDR3 is 13 amino acids. The V end was cut by 7 bases, the J end by 7 bases, with 13 bases between. This CDR3 reads CASKSENSEKLFF. In DNA, the CDR3 is TGTGCCAGCAAGTCGGAGAATAGTGAAAAACTGTTTTTT.

This clonotype has at least ten counts. The rearrangement joins TRBV6-1 to TRBJ1-1; 10 nucleotides agree with TRBD1. The CDR3 is 14 amino acids. The V and J ends lost 6 bases and 4 bases, in that order; junction bases with no gene match: 5. Germline V gene sequence: CDR1 MNHNS, CDR2 SASEGT. DNA for the CDR3: TGTGCCAGCAGGAAGACAGGGGGCGGCACTGAAGCTTTCTTT. This sequence encodes CASRKTGGGTEAFF.

This clonotype has at least ten counts. This rearrangement joins TRBV2 to TRBJ2-7, with TRBD2 matching over 7 bases. J was trimmed by 3 bases and V by 6 bases; bases with no gene match: 8. Germline loops: CDR1 SNHLY, CDR2 FYNNEI. The CDR3 runs 14 residues. CDR3 sequence: CASSRDYVIYEQYF. The CDR3 DNA reads TGTGCCAGCAGCAGGGACTACGTCATCTACGAGCAGTACTTC.

The genes are TRBV6-4 and TRBJ2-5; D might be TRBD1 or TRBD2, each matching 5 bases. Trimming removed 3 bases from V and 0 bases from J, with 11 bases in between. The CDR3 contains 15 residues. Germline V lookup: CDR1 MRHNA, CDR2 SNTAGT. This CDR3 is CASSEWGTYQETQYF. CDR3 DNA: TGTGCCAGCAGTGAGTGGGGGACCTACCAAGAGACCCAGTACTTC.

There are a few counts of this clonotype. CDR3 protein: CASSPGLAYSYEQYF. The CDR3 DNA sequence: TGTGCCAGCAGCCCGGGACTAGCGTACTCCTACGAGCAGTACTTC. The V and J genes are TRBV5-8 and TRBJ2-7, with 10 positions matching TRBD2. Germline V gives CDR1 SGHTS, CDR2 YDEGEE. The CDR3 sequence is 15 residues long. J was trimmed by 0 bases and V by 4 bases; bases with no gene match: 4.

The V and J genes are TRBV6-1 and TRBJ2-1, with 10 bases matching TRBD2. J was trimmed by 9 bases and V by 6 bases; bases with no gene match: 8. Germline-derived CDR1 and CDR2 are MNHNS and SASEGT. CDR3 length: 14 amino acids. The CDR3 region has the DNA TGTGCCAGCAGGACTAGCGGGTTATGGGGTGAGCAGTTCTTC. Its protein is CASRTSGLWGEQFF.

This rearrangement joins TRBV19 to TRBJ2-1; 12 bases fit TRBD2. This CDR3 spans 17 amino acids. After removal of 5 bases from V and 9 bases from J, the junction contained 14 bases not matched to a gene. The V gene's germline CDR1 is LNHDA and CDR2 SQIVND (reference sequence). The CDR3 here is CASSYSKTSGSGLEQFF. DNA of the CDR3: TGTGCCAGTAGTTATAGCAAGACTAGCGGGAGTGGTCTTGAGCAGTTCTTC.

This clonotype came up many times. The chain carries TRBV29-1 and TRBJ1-1, with a weak D call TRBD1 (5 bases). The CDR3 is 10 residues long. Trimming removed 3 bases at V and 8 bases at J, with 7 bases between. Germline V lookup: CDR1 SQVTM, CDR2 ANQGSEA. CDR3 DNA: TGCAGCGTTGAGTCAGGGGAAGCTTTCTTT. Its translation is CSVESGEAFF.

This clonotype was seen ten or more times. The gene calls are TRBV29-1 and TRBJ2-1; D not resolved. V lost 5 bases and J 9 bases, leaving 8 bases between the germline ends. The CDR3 is 10 residues long. CDR1 SQVTM and CDR2 ANQGSEA come from the germline V gene. The CDR3 here is CSVRWGEQFF. The CDR3 DNA reads TGCAGCGTTAGGTGGGGTGAGCAGTTCTTC.

In this sample, this clonotype turned up many times. This chain joins TRBV12-3 or TRBV12-4 and TRBJ2-1; TRBD2 matches at 8 bases. Losses at the gene ends were 6 bases for V and 6 bases for J; bases not matched to a gene: 4. This CDR3 has 13 residues. In DNA, the CDR3 is TGTGCCAGCAGGGTAGCGGGATTCAATGAGCAGTTCTTC. It translates to CASRVAGFNEQFF.

The sample holds many counts of this clonotype. This chain connects TRBV7-9 to TRBJ2-7; 8 bases line up with TRBD2. The CDR3 loop spans 15 amino acids. With 3 bases clipped from V and 3 bases from J, the junction kept 7 bases outside the gene matches. The germline gives CDR1 SEHNR, CDR2 FQNEAQ (reference sequence). The CDR3 loop reads CASSFPAGADYEQYF. CDR3 in DNA: TGTGCCAGCAGCTTTCCAGCGGGGGCCGACTACGAGCAGTACTTC.

This clonotype was found many times. The chain employs TRBV4-1 and TRBJ1-5; D unclear. Germline V gene data show CDR1 as MGHRA and CDR2 as YSYEKL. This CDR3 has 14 amino acids. The V and J ends lost 2 bases and 3 bases respectively, with 8 bases between them. The chain's CDR3 is CASSQRTANQPQHF. Written as DNA, the CDR3 is TGCGCCAGCAGCCAAAGGACCGCCAATCAGCCCCAGCATTTT.

V and J are TRBV29-1 and TRBJ2-7, with D perhaps matching TRBD2 (6 bases). The germline V and J ends were trimmed by 4 bases and 0 bases, with 25 bases remaining between them. The CDR3 is 18 residues long. Germline-derived CDR1 and CDR2 are SQVTM and ANQGSEA. CDR3 loop: CSVGGGLGTELSSYEQYF. CDR3 in DNA: TGCAGCGTTGGAGGCGGTCTTGGGACTGAACTTAGCTCCTACGAGCAGTACTTC.

This clonotype showed up many times. The CDR3 DNA reads as TGCGCCAGCAGTGAGGCCGGGACCCCCAGCACAGATACGCAGTATTTT. Translated: CASSEAGTPSTDTQYF. The gene calls are TRBV10-1 and TRBJ2-3; D assignment may be TRBD1 or TRBD2 (5 bases each). The V gene lost 2 bases and the J gene lost 0 bases, with 12 bases spanning the gap. Germline CDR1 and CDR2: WNHNN and SYGVQD (reference sequence). CDR3 length: 16 residues.